The sequence of this TCR beta chain was determined in a study of blood T cell repertoires in COVID-19. Study context: The United States, Italy and Spain were the sources of the acute and convalescent COVID-19 samples. From T cells, B-cell-depleted T cells, or PBMCs came the material, which was cDNA or gDNA.

Germline CDR1 is SGHAT and CDR2 is FQNNGV. V lost 0 bases and J lost 4; bases outside the gene matches: 3. The CDR3 has 15 residues. Per the original methods: Quantification of nucleated cells was approximated via reference gene primer amplification. TCRdb's table, derived via immunoSEQ multiplex PCR, lists solely in-frame clones and lacks some. V and J calls and clone size are given by that table; D and trimming were obtained from the DNA. The sample consists of 150,000 to 200,000 clones, more than 75% of them appearing once. This clone was found once. The V call is TRBV11-2, the J call TRBJ1-3, with TRBD1 matching over 7 bases. The TCR comes from a man between 65 and 85 years old with acute or convalescent COVID-19. The sequencing input was peripheral blood. CDR3 residues: CASSLDTGVGNTIYF. Here the CDR3 DNA reads TGTGCCAGCAGCTTAGACACAGGGGTCGGAAACACCATATATTTT. The entire variable domain, with the rest obtained from reference TRBV11-2 and TRBJ1-3, is as follows: EAGVAQSPRYKIIEKRQSVAFWCNPISGHATLYWYQQILGQGPKLLIQFQNNGVVDDSQLPKDRFSAERLKGVDSTLKIQPAKLEDSAVYLCASSLDTGVGNTIYFGEGSWLTVV.